The 25 T cell receptor beta chains below all came from one sample that was sequenced in a study of shared clonotypes between healthy human individuals. TCRdb's table, derived via immunoSEQ multiplex PCR, lists solely in-frame clones and lacks some. The data hold about 600,000 clones, with around 95% observed a single time. Naive CD8 populations comprised CD45RO-negative cells positively selected for CCR7, excluding terminally differentiated effector memory CD45RA+ cells. What was sequenced was naive CD8+ T cells sorted from blood. The source is a woman aged 25 to 45 in good health.

The V gene is TRBV27, the J gene TRBJ1-1; no firm D call. CDR3 length equals 14 residues. Between the trimmed V and J ends, which lost 7 bases and 6 bases, there was a span of 18 bases. CDR1 is MNHEY and CDR2 is SMNVEV in the germline V gene (reference sequence). The CDR3 reads CASTPPGPQPEAFF. In nucleotides, the CDR3 is TGTGCCAGCACCCCCCCGGGCCCACAACCTGAAGCTTTCTTT.

The chain recombines TRBV4-2 with TRBJ2-1; TRBD1 agrees at 8 bases. Germline V gene sequence: CDR1 LGHNA, CDR2 YNFKEQ. The junction had 4 bases not matched to a gene; V was cut back by 1 base and J by 2 bases. The CDR3 extends over 16 amino acids. CDR3 DNA sequence: TGTGCCAGCAGCCAAGCTGGACAGGGACCCTACAATGAGCAGTTCTTC. Its translation: CASSQAGQGPYNEQFF.

The chain links TRBV7-9 to TRBJ1-2; D perhaps matches TRBD1 (5 bases). V shed 3 bases and J shed 6 bases, with 8 bases lying between them. The CDR3 spans 12 residues. Germline values: CDR1 SEHNR, CDR2 FQNEAQ (reference sequence). This chain's CDR3 is CASSFGGDGYTF. CDR3 nucleotide sequence: TGTGCCAGCAGCTTTGGAGGGGATGGCTACACCTTC.

This chain connects TRBV7-6 to TRBJ1-1; D unresolved. CDR3 length: 15 amino acids. CDR1 and CDR2 from the germline V gene are SGHVS and FNYEAQ. V was clipped by 3 bases and J by 5 bases, with 16 bases between them. CDR3 residues: CASSLRLEGRTEAFF. CDR3 coding DNA: TGTGCCAGCAGCTTGAGGTTGGAGGGCAGGACTGAAGCTTTCTTT. Using reference TRBV7-6 and TRBJ1-1 for the parts outside the CDR3, the full variable domain is GAGVSQSPRYKVTKRGQDVALRCDPISGHVSLYWYRQALGQGPEFLTYFNYEAQQDKSGLPNDRFSAERPEGSISTLTIQRTEQRDSAMYRCASSLRLEGRTEAFFGQGTRLTVV.

This chain joins TRBV1 and TRBJ2-2. TRBV1 represents a pseudogene. The CDR3 runs 15 residues. The CDR3 DNA is TGCACCAGTACGGTTCGGATGACGAACACCGGGGAGCTGTTTTTT. It is translated as CTSTVRMTNTGELFF.

The chain has TRBV19 and TRBJ2-5; D unclear. The J call may be in error: the DNA end matches TRBJ2-7 better. The germline V gene encodes CDR1 LNHDA and CDR2 SQIVND (reference sequence). This CDR3 comprises 13 residues. The CDR3 DNA sequence: TGTGCCAGTAGTATAGACGGACCCAACGAGCAGTACTTC. This translates into CASSIDGPNEQYF.

The J gene is TRBJ2-5, the V gene TRBV29-1, with 9 bases lining up with TRBD1. The J call may be mistaken, given a closer DNA end match to TRBJ2-7. The CDR3 totals 13 residues. Germline loops: CDR1 SQVTM, CDR2 ANQGSEA. The CDR3 is CSVTGGLSYEQYF. The CDR3 bases are TGCAGCGTGACAGGGGGTCTCTCCTACGAGCAGTACTTC.

The chain uses TRBV4-1 and TRBJ1-6; the match to TRBD1 covers 7 bases. Germline CDR1 reads MGHRA; CDR2 reads YSYEKL. The V segment lost 5 bases and the J segment 5 bases; nucleotides outside the gene matches: 6. The CDR3 covers 15 residues. The CDR3 nucleotides are TGCGCCAGCAGCAACGGACAGGTCAATAATTCACCCCTCCACTTT. Amino acid sequence: CASSNGQVNNSPLHF.

The gene calls are TRBV5-6 and TRBJ1-2, with D uncertain. The CDR3 loop spans 15 amino acids. V shed 1 base and J shed 4 bases, with 14 bases lying between them. CDR1 is SGHDT, CDR2 YYEEEE, per germline. CDR3 amino acids: CASSLYRERPYGYTF. As DNA, the CDR3 is TGTGCCAGCAGCTTGTATAGGGAACGGCCCTATGGCTACACCTTC.

The V gene is TRBV7-9, the J gene TRBJ2-1, with unresolved D. Germline V gives CDR1 SEHNR, CDR2 FQNEAQ (reference sequence). V was clipped by 3 bases and J by 6 bases, with 9 bases between them. The CDR3 extends over 13 amino acids. The CDR3 DNA reads TGTGCCAGCAGCTTCGGGCTAGGCAATGAGCAGTTCTTC. As protein: CASSFGLGNEQFF. Filled out from reference TRBV7-9 and TRBJ2-1, the complete variable domain reads DTGVSQNPRHKITKRGQNVTFRCDPISEHNRLYWYRQTLGQGPEFLTYFQNEAQLEKSRLLSDRFSAERPKGSFSTLEIQRTEQGDSAMYLCASSFGLGNEQFFGPGTRLTVL.

J is TRBJ1-1 and V is TRBV20-1; D remains ambiguous. The V and J ends lost 4 bases and 2 bases respectively, with 5 bases between them. This CDR3 comprises 11 residues. Germline CDR1 DFQATT, CDR2 SNEGSKA (reference sequence). As DNA, the CDR3 is TGCAGTGCTATGATTAACACTGAAGCTTTCTTT. Protein: CSAMINTEAFF.

The rearrangement joins TRBV6-5 to TRBJ2-1; D not resolved. The V and J ends lost 4 bases and 3 bases respectively, with 4 bases between them. This CDR3 comprises 12 residues. The germline V gene has CDR1 MNHEY and CDR2 SVGAGI. The CDR3 region is CASSSFYNEQFF. The CDR3 DNA sequence: TGTGCCAGCAGTTCCTTCTACAATGAGCAGTTCTTC.

The chain employs TRBV20-1 and TRBJ2-3; D remains ambiguous. Deletions cut 7 bases from V and 3 bases from J, with 8 bases between. This CDR3 comprises 11 residues. Looked up from germline, CDR1 is DFQATT and CDR2 is SNEGSKA (reference sequence). This chain's CDR3 is CSVEITDTQYF. DNA for the CDR3: TGCAGTGTAGAGATTACAGATACGCAGTATTTT.

This rearrangement joins TRBV11-2 to TRBJ2-7; D is ambiguous. V dropped 0 bases and J dropped 1 base, with 7 bases sitting between them. The CDR3 extends over 14 amino acids. Germline values: CDR1 SGHAT, CDR2 FQNNGV. CDR3 bases: TGTGCCAGCAGCTTAGAAGGCCGATCCTACGAGCAGTACTTC. It codes for CASSLEGRSYEQYF.

The chain recombines TRBV7-9 with TRBJ1-5; perhaps TRBD1 as D (5 bases). Trimming left V 1 base short and J 6 bases short, with 13 bases between. The CDR3 has 15 residues. Germline assignment: CDR1 SEHNR and CDR2 FQNEAQ (reference sequence). Here the CDR3 DNA reads TGTGCCAGCAGCTTAGACCAAATGGGGGGTCAGCCCCAGCATTTT. Translating gives CASSLDQMGGQPQHF.

This clone was seen only once. This chain joins TRBV5-6 and TRBJ1-1; D not certain. The length of the CDR3 is 17 residues. From germline, CDR1 is SGHDT and CDR2 YYEEEE. V lost 1 base and J lost 0, with 16 bases in between. This chain's CDR3 is CASSLLAGPSLNTEAFF. CDR3 DNA: TGTGCCAGCAGCTTGTTAGCAGGCCCTAGTCTGAACACTGAAGCTTTCTTT.

The chain uses TRBV18 and TRBJ2-7; D is perhaps TRBD1 or TRBD2 (6 bases each). Germline V gene data show CDR1 as KGHSH and CDR2 as LQKENI. The CDR3 loop spans 16 amino acids. Trimming stripped 0 bases from V and 0 bases from J, with 12 bases between. The CDR3 region is CASSPPMTGASYEQYF. The CDR3 DNA is TGTGCCAGCTCACCACCAATGACGGGGGCCTCCTACGAGCAGTACTTC.

This clone has just a few counts. The chain employs TRBV1 and TRBJ1-5. TRBV1 is shown as a pseudogene. This CDR3 contains 12 residues. CDR3 in amino acids: CTSSQGSQPQHF. CDR3 in DNA: TGCACCAGCAGCCAAGGGTCCCAGCCCCAGCATTTT.

This chain uses TRBV7-9 with TRBJ2-1; weak D call: TRBD2 (6 bases). The CDR3 is made up of 16 amino acids. From germline, CDR1 is SEHNR and CDR2 FQNEAQ (reference sequence). Trimming took 7 bases from V and 6 from J, leaving 22 bases between them. In DNA, the CDR3 is TGTGCCAGCAACACAGCTGGGGGGTTATTGTCCAATGAGCAGTTCTTC. This gives the protein CASNTAGGLLSNEQFF. The entire variable domain, with the rest obtained from reference TRBV7-9 and TRBJ2-1, is as follows: DTGVSQNPRHKITKRGQNVTFRCDPISEHNRLYWYRQTLGQGPEFLTYFQNEAQLEKSRLLSDRFSAERPKGSFSTLEIQRTEQGDSAMYLCASNTAGGLLSNEQFFGPGTRLTVL.

V and J are TRBV5-1 and TRBJ1-6, with D maybe TRBD1 (5 bases). CDR1 is SGHRS and CDR2 is YFSETQ in the germline V gene. V was pared by 4 bases and J by 5 bases, with 13 bases between. The CDR3 extends over 15 amino acids. CDR3 region: CASSPSWGNNSPLHF. CDR3 bases: TGCGCCAGCAGCCCCTCTTGGGGGAATAATTCACCCCTCCACTTT.

This rearrangement joins TRBV27 to TRBJ1-5; D unclear. Germline V gene lookup returns CDR1 MNHEY and CDR2 SMNVEV (reference sequence). CDR3 length equals 14 residues. Deletions cut 2 bases from V and 2 bases from J, with 7 bases between. The CDR3 DNA reads as TGTGCCAGCAGTTTAACGTACGGCAATCAGCCCCAGCATTTT. Translation gives CASSLTYGNQPQHF.

The rearrangement uses TRBV9 and TRBJ1-1, with D possibly matching TRBD1 (6 bases). Trimming pared 3 bases from V and 0 bases from J, leaving 9 bases between. The CDR3 totals 14 residues. Germline V gene sequence: CDR1 SGDLS, CDR2 YYNGEE. The CDR3 DNA reads as TGTGCCAGCAGCGCCGGGGGCCTGAACACTGAAGCTTTCTTT. Protein sequence: CASSAGGLNTEAFF.

There are a few counts of this clone. The CDR3 DNA sequence: TGTGCCTCGCCCGGGGGAGGAGATCAGCCCCAGCATTTT. Translating it yields CASPGGGDQPQHF. The chain has TRBV30 and TRBJ1-5; weak D call: TRBD1 (5 bases). The length of the CDR3 is 13 residues. Trimming shortened V by 7 bases and J by 5 bases, and 15 bases separated the two germline ends. Germline V lookup: CDR1 GTSNPN, CDR2 SVGIG (reference sequence).

The chain joins TRBV7-9 to TRBJ2-7; 12 positions agree with TRBD1. The CDR3 is 18 residues long. Looked up from germline, CDR1 is SEHNR and CDR2 is FQNEAQ (reference sequence). Losses at the gene ends were 5 bases for V and 3 bases for J; bases not matched to a gene: 14. The CDR3 sequence: CASSRPSRDRGLLYEQYF. The CDR3 DNA sequence: TGTGCCAGCAGCCGCCCCTCCCGGGACAGGGGGCTCCTCTACGAGCAGTACTTC.

This rearrangement joins TRBV29-1 to TRBJ1-1; D is undetermined. The CDR3 loop spans 14 amino acids. Germline V gives CDR1 SQVTM, CDR2 ANQGSEA. V was shortened by 0 bases and J by 0 bases, with 8 bases between the two germline ends. CDR3 coding DNA: TGCAGCGTTGAAGAGGAGGGTATGAACACTGAAGCTTTCTTT. It specifies CSVEEEGMNTEAFF.